A single sample is the source of the 19 T cell receptor beta chains below, sequenced in a study of vaccination effects on CD4 cells after COVID-19. No antigens are known for them. Some clones are missing from TCRdb's copy, which holds only in-frame ones; the method was immunoSEQ multiplex PCR. The sample contains about 54,000 clones, 65% to 90% of which appear only once. Ahead of sequencing, the ViraFEST assay grew antigen-specific CD4+ T cells using viral peptide pools. Investigators separated out CD4+ T cells once approximately 10 days of culture had passed. Sequencing used CD4+ T cells from PBMCs cultured with HCoV-229E spike peptides, obtained before COVID-19 vaccination. The source is a human donor who received a COVID-19 vaccine.

The gene calls are TRBV30 and TRBJ1-5, with TRBD1 matching over 8 bases. Germline V lookup: CDR1 GTSNPN, CDR2 SVGIG (reference sequence). Trimming removed 0 bases from V and 4 bases from J; junction bases left unmatched: 2. This CDR3 is built from 14 residues. CDR3 protein: CAWSVNRGNQPQHF. For the CDR3, the DNA is TGTGCCTGGAGTGTAAACAGGGGGAATCAGCCCCAGCATTTT. Complete variable domain (other parts from reference TRBV30 and TRBJ1-5): SQTIHQWPATLVQPVGSPLSLECTVEGTSNPNLYWYRQAAGRGLQLLFYSVGIGQISSEVPQNLSASRPQDRQFILSSKKLLLSDSGFYLCAWSVNRGNQPQHFGDGTRLSIL.

J is TRBJ2-1 and V is TRBV19; 7 positions agree with TRBD1. Germline assignment: CDR1 LNHDA and CDR2 SQIVND (reference sequence). The CDR3 covers 15 residues. Germline trimming cut 7 bases from V and 2 bases from J; bases unmatched to any gene: 8. The CDR3 sequence is CASISTGTAYNEQFF. CDR3 nucleotides: TGTGCCAGTATCTCGACGGGGACAGCCTACAATGAGCAGTTCTTC.

This clone was picked up one time. The chain is built from TRBV7-8 and TRBJ1-4, with 8 bases identical to TRBD1. With 10 bases clipped from V and 6 bases from J, the junction kept 7 bases outside the gene matches. The CDR3 length is 13 residues. Germline CDR1 SGHVS, CDR2 FQNEAQ. In DNA, the CDR3 is TGTGCCACCAAGACAGGGGTTTATGAAAAACTGTTTTTT. Residues: CATKTGVYEKLFF.

The V and J genes are TRBV9 and TRBJ1-4; TRBD1 is a possible D gene (5 bases). Germline assignment: CDR1 SGDLS and CDR2 YYNGEE. The CDR3 is 14 residues long. V was trimmed by 7 bases and J by 0 bases, leaving 10 bases between them. CDR3 region: CASGGKTTNEKLFF. CDR3 coding DNA: TGTGCCAGCGGGGGTAAGACAACTAATGAAAAACTGTTTTTT.

CDR3 in DNA: TGCGCCAGCAGCGGGATAGGCGTTGAGACCCAGTACTTC. Protein sequence: CASSGIGVETQYF. This sequence joins TRBV5-1 and TRBJ2-5, with D uncertain. Germline V gene sequence: CDR1 SGHRS, CDR2 YFSETQ. The CDR3 has 13 amino acids. Trimming took off 4 bases at V and 5 bases at J, with 12 bases between the two ends.

V gene TRBV18 combines with J gene TRBJ2-3; D is unresolved. The germline V and J ends were trimmed by 2 bases and 6 bases, with 12 bases remaining between them. Looked up from germline, CDR1 is KGHSH and CDR2 is LQKENI. The CDR3 is 14 amino acids. The CDR3 coding sequence is TGTGCCAGCTCACCAGGGCCGCGTTTTGATACGCAGTATTTT. Protein: CASSPGPRFDTQYF.

The gene calls are TRBV30 and TRBJ2-1; possible D gene TRBD2, 6 bases. V was pared by 3 bases and J by 0 bases, with 15 bases between. CDR1 is GTSNPN and CDR2 is SVGIG in the germline V gene (reference sequence). CDR3 length equals 16 residues. In DNA, the CDR3 is TGTGCCTGGAGGGGGTTTGGGGGGAGCTCCTACAATGAGCAGTTCTTC. Its protein product is CAWRGFGGSSYNEQFF.

The chain uses TRBV6-6 and TRBJ1-2, with TRBD1 as a possible D gene (5 bases). This CDR3 is built from 14 residues. The ends were cut back, 0 bases at V and 8 bases at J, with 13 bases in the middle. CDR1 and CDR2 from the germline V gene are MNHNY and SVGAGI (reference sequence). The DNA for the CDR3 is TGTGCCAGCAGTTACTCGCTAGGGGTGGAAGGCTACACCTTC. Amino acids: CASSYSLGVEGYTF.

This clone was observed a handful of times. This chain joins TRBV7-2 and TRBJ1-5; D uncertain. Germline CDR1 SGHTA, CDR2 FQGNSA. Trimming took off 1 base at V and 2 bases at J, with 12 bases between the two ends. This CDR3 has 16 residues. The CDR3 region is CASSLGKGGGNQPQHF. CDR3 nucleotide sequence: TGTGCCAGCAGCTTAGGCAAGGGTGGGGGCAATCAGCCCCAGCATTTT.

This clone showed up just once. The chain is built from TRBV2 and TRBJ2-3, with 8 bases identical to TRBD1. Germline CDR1 reads SNHLY; CDR2 reads FYNNEI. There are 14 residues in the CDR3. The ends lost 7 bases at V and 6 bases at J; junction bases unmatched: 9. The CDR3 loop is CASTPDRARDTQYF. CDR3 nucleotides: TGTGCCAGCACCCCGGACAGGGCGCGGGATACGCAGTATTTT.

This clone was counted between two and nine times. This rearrangement joins TRBV30 to TRBJ2-5; TRBD1 is a possible D gene (6 bases). V was cut by 8 bases and J by 5 bases, with 18 bases left in between. Germline CDR1 GTSNPN, CDR2 SVGIG (reference sequence). The CDR3 totals 13 residues. CDR3 nucleotide sequence: TGTGCCCTTTCTGGGGGCCTGAGGGAGACCCAGTACTTC. It translates to CALSGGLRETQYF.

The rearrangement links TRBV28 to TRBJ2-7; tentative D call: TRBD2 (5 bases). This CDR3 is built from 12 residues. Germline CDR1 reads MDHEN; CDR2 reads SYDVKM. Trimming shortened V by 2 bases and J by 7 bases, and 9 bases separated the two germline ends. In DNA, the CDR3 is TGTGCCAGCAGTTTAGCGGGCCGGGAGCAGTACGTC. This translates into CASSLAGREQYV.

This clone was seen a handful of times. V and J are TRBV5-1 and TRBJ2-1; D remains ambiguous. The V end was cut by 2 bases, the J end by 12 bases, with 9 bases between. The CDR3 is made up of 11 amino acids. Germline V gives CDR1 SGHRS, CDR2 YFSETQ. The CDR3 is CASSFAGPQFF. In DNA form, the CDR3 reads TGCGCCAGCAGCTTTGCAGGACCGCAGTTCTTC.

The V gene is TRBV2, the J gene TRBJ1-6; D ambiguous. CDR3 size: 14 residues. Germline CDR1 and CDR2: SNHLY and FYNNEI. The V and J ends lost 10 bases and 8 bases respectively, with 18 bases between them. DNA for the CDR3: TGTGCCACACAGCGAGGAAGCCTCTATTCACCCCTCCACTTT. Translated, it gives CATQRGSLYSPLHF.

This sequence joins TRBV4-1 and TRBJ1-5; the D gene is possibly TRBD1 (5 bases). Germline loops: CDR1 MGHRA, CDR2 YSYEKL. The CDR3 spans 13 residues. V lost 4 bases, J lost 6 bases, and 10 bases lay in between. The CDR3 reads CASSRYGGQPQHF. DNA of the CDR3: TGCGCCAGCAGCCGATACGGGGGTCAGCCCCAGCATTTT.

This clone occurred once. The CDR3 bases are TGTGCCAGCAGCTTAACTCCAGGGGGCAAAGAAAAACTGTTTTTT. Its translation: CASSLTPGGKEKLFF. This chain uses TRBV7-3 with TRBJ1-4, with 8 positions matching TRBD1. The CDR3 covers 15 residues. Unmatched junction bases numbered 5, after V lost 0 bases and J lost 8 bases. Germline values: CDR1 SGHTA, CDR2 FQGTGA.

The rearrangement uses TRBV19 and TRBJ1-4; TRBD1 agrees at 8 bases. In germline, CDR1 is LNHDA, CDR2 SQIVND (reference sequence). V lost 6 bases, J lost 8 bases, and 5 bases stayed unmatched. The CDR3 spans 13 residues. The CDR3 sequence: CASRAGGVEKLFF. The DNA for the CDR3 is TGTGCCAGTAGGGCAGGGGGCGTCGAAAAACTGTTTTTT.

V and J are TRBV5-8 and TRBJ1-3, with D unclear. The germline gives CDR1 SGHTS, CDR2 YDEGEE. The CDR3 loop spans 17 amino acids. V dropped 5 bases and J dropped 1 base, with 19 bases sitting between them. CDR3: CASSLNGNRLSGNTIYF. The DNA of the CDR3 is TGTGCCAGCAGTTTGAACGGGAATCGGCTATCTGGAAACACCATATATTTT. The variable domain in full, with the rest retrieved from reference TRBV5-8 and TRBJ1-3, is EAGVTQSPTHLIKTRGQQATLRCSPISGHTSVYWYQQALGLGLQFLLWYDEGEERNRGNFPPRFSGRQFPNYSSELNVNALELEDSALYLCASSLNGNRLSGNTIYFGEGSWLTVV.

The genes are TRBV23-1 and TRBJ2-3; TRBD1 matches 11 bases. TRBV23-1 qualifies as an ORF whose function is uncertain. The CDR3 is made up of 15 amino acids. The trim removed 6 bases at V and 5 bases at J, leaving 7 bases unmatched. CDR3 region: CASSSRTGGRDTQYF. DNA of the CDR3: TGCGCCAGCAGCTCTAGGACAGGGGGCCGAGATACGCAGTATTTT.